This TCR beta chain was recorded in a study of regulatory T cells in long-lasting Graves disease. Whole-study findings and limits: Sample size was small, which may have lowered accuracy.

This clonotype was found many times. As yet, its antigen is unknown. The germline CDR1 and CDR2 sequences are MDHEN and SYDVKM. Unmatched junction bases numbered 13, after V lost 6 bases and J lost 0 bases. CDR3 size: 19 residues. The sample's time point: persistent/refractory GD, antithyroid drugs over 5 years with positive TRAb. The TCR library was made from RNA extracted from PBMCs. Those enrolled as patients came out of an endocrinology department in Xi'an, China. Arm-PCR of CDR3 regions with iRepertoire HTBI primers generated TCR beta libraries. In TCRdb, the multiplex PCR reads were re-called with MiXCR into one record per CDR3 protein. This sample has about half a million distinct CDR3 sequences; 20% to 25% occur once, and the top ten carry about an eighth.

The TCR comes from a female donor with Graves disease. The source material was peripheral blood mononuclear cells (PBMCs), sampled when the disease was refractory, from a patient treated with antithyroid drugs. The V and J genes are TRBV28 and TRBJ2-6; TRBD1 matches 8 bases. The CDR3 nucleotides read TGTGCCAGCAGCTCTCAGACAGGGGATCGATTCTCTGGGGCCAACGTCCTGACTTTC. Translation: CASSSQTGDRFSGANVLTF.